A single sample gave rise to the 26 T cell receptor beta chains below, sequenced in a study of blood T cell repertoires in COVID-19. Assay: immunoSEQ multiplex PCR; the TCRdb copy retains only in-frame clones and omits some. The data show around 180,000 clones, more than 75% seen once. The source material was peripheral blood. These receptors all stem from a person in their 70s with COVID-19, enrolled during active disease.

The rearrangement links TRBV5-1 to TRBJ1-1; D unclear. V was pared by 3 bases and J by 4 bases, with 16 bases between. The CDR3 is 15 residues long. Germline values: CDR1 SGHRS, CDR2 YFSETQ. CDR3 sequence reads: CASSSESMRLTEAFF. CDR3 DNA: TGCGCCAGCAGCTCCGAGAGTATGAGGCTCACTGAAGCTTTCTTT.

A single count supports this clone. V usage is TRBV7-3 and J usage is TRBJ2-2, with 11 bases lining up with TRBD2. The ends lost 5 bases at V and 1 base at J; junction bases unmatched: 3. Germline CDR1 SGHTA, CDR2 FQGTGA. The CDR3 consists of 16 residues. Here the CDR3 reads CASSLGLAGNTGELFF. CDR3 bases: TGTGCCAGCAGCCTAGGACTAGCGGGGAACACCGGGGAGCTGTTTTTT.

There are a few counts of this clone. The chain is built from TRBV7-2 and TRBJ2-5; TRBD2 agrees at 9 bases. Germline CDR1 and CDR2: SGHTA and FQGNSA. J lost 8 bases, V lost 2 bases, and 15 bases had no gene match. The CDR3 is 17 residues long. CDR3 residues: CASSLRVVSGGSRTQYF. The CDR3 DNA follows: TGTGCCAGCAGCTTAAGGGTGGTTAGCGGGGGCTCTCGTACCCAGTACTTC. Looking up the rest from reference TRBV7-2 and TRBJ2-5 gives the full variable domain: GAGVSQSPSNKVTEKGKDVELRCDPISGHTALYWYRQSLGQGLEFLIYFQGNSAPDKSGLPSDRFSAERTGGSVSTLTIQRTQQEDSAVYLCASSLRVVSGGSRTQYFGPGTRLLVL.

The chain uses TRBV19 and TRBJ1-5; D uncertain. The CDR3 is made up of 16 amino acids. In germline, CDR1 is LNHDA, CDR2 SQIVND (reference sequence). V dropped 7 bases and J dropped 6 bases, with 22 bases sitting between them. The CDR3 is CASTMAGAGSFQPQHF. In DNA, the CDR3 is TGTGCCAGTACTATGGCTGGTGCTGGTTCTTTTCAGCCCCAGCATTTT.

The V and J genes are TRBV5-1 and TRBJ2-7; TRBD1 agrees at 9 bases. The junction had 10 bases not matched to a gene; V was cut back by 4 bases and J by 5 bases. Germline V gene sequence: CDR1 SGHRS, CDR2 YFSETQ. The CDR3 covers 15 residues. CDR3 bases: TGCGCCAGCAGCAAGGGACAGGGACTTAACCACGAGCAGTACTTC. Protein product: CASSKGQGLNHEQYF.

V gene TRBV6-5 combines with J gene TRBJ2-3; possible D gene TRBD2, 5 bases. The germline V gene encodes CDR1 MNHEY and CDR2 SVGAGI. This CDR3 is built from 13 residues. Deletions cut 10 bases from V and 3 bases from J, with 14 bases between. The CDR3 nucleotides are TGTGCCACCGGACTGGATCGAACAGATACGCAGTATTTT. As protein: CATGLDRTDTQYF.

The chain is built from TRBV19 and TRBJ2-7; 13 bases align to TRBD2. The CDR3 totals 15 residues. Germline V gives CDR1 LNHDA, CDR2 SQIVND (reference sequence). Trimming took 5 bases from V and 6 from J; bases not matched to a gene: 7. The CDR3 nucleotides read TGTGCCAGTAGTGCCAGACTAGCGGGGGGACCCGAGCAGTACTTC. It codes for CASSARLAGGPEQYF.

The V gene is TRBV2, the J gene TRBJ1-1; weak D call: TRBD1 (6 bases). Germline values: CDR1 SNHLY, CDR2 FYNNEI. Deletions cut 6 bases from V and 8 bases from J, with 13 bases between. The CDR3 is made up of 12 amino acids. CDR3 bases: TGTGCCAGCAGCACGGCAGGGACAGAAGCTTTCTTT. It encodes CASSTAGTEAFF.

The chain recombines TRBV2 with TRBJ2-6, with D possibly matching TRBD2 (6 bases). The CDR3 covers 17 residues. CDR1 is SNHLY and CDR2 is FYNNEI in the germline V gene. V lost 6 bases to trimming and J lost 0 bases, with 15 bases between them. The CDR3 nucleotides read TGTGCCAGCAGAGAGCCGGGACTTAGCTCTGGGGCCAACGTCCTGACTTTC. This translates into CASREPGLSSGANVLTF.

CDR3 in amino acids: CSVALTGASNQPQHF. As DNA, the CDR3 is TGCAGCGTTGCCCTGACAGGGGCTAGCAATCAGCCCCAGCATTTT. The chain combines TRBV29-1 with TRBJ1-5; 8 bases fit TRBD1. The CDR3 has 15 residues. With 4 bases clipped from V and 0 bases from J, the junction kept 5 bases outside the gene matches. Germline CDR1 reads SQVTM; CDR2 reads ANQGSEA.

The CDR3: CASSLLGQGVNQPQHF. The CDR3 coding sequence is TGTGCCAGCAGCTTACTTGGACAGGGAGTAAATCAGCCCCAGCATTTT. The chain has TRBV7-8 and TRBJ1-5, with 8 bases matching TRBD1. Looked up from germline, CDR1 is SGHVS and CDR2 is FQNEAQ. The CDR3 has 16 residues. J was trimmed by 4 bases and V by 2 bases; bases with no gene match: 7.

This sequence joins TRBV30 and TRBJ2-7; TRBD2 agrees at 12 bases. Germline CDR1 and CDR2: GTSNPN and SVGIG (reference sequence). This CDR3 region has 15 residues. V trimming: 0 bases; J trimming: 2 bases; junction bases outside the gene matches: 2. This CDR3 reads CAWSVLAGGPYEQYF. CDR3 nucleotides: TGTGCCTGGAGTGTACTAGCGGGAGGTCCCTACGAGCAGTACTTC.

J is TRBJ2-7 and V is TRBV19; 7 positions agree with TRBD1. J gave up 5 bases and V 10 bases, and 11 bases lay outside the gene matches. Germline V gene data show CDR1 as LNHDA and CDR2 as SQIVND (reference sequence). The CDR3 loop spans 13 amino acids. The CDR3 protein is CATAPGQSHEQYF. Written as DNA, the CDR3 is TGTGCCACCGCACCGGGACAGTCCCACGAGCAGTACTTC.

The chain couples TRBV9 to TRBJ1-2; 9 bases are a match to TRBD1. This CDR3 spans 14 amino acids. The V segment lost 3 bases and the J segment 5 bases; nucleotides outside the gene matches: 5. The germline gives CDR1 SGDLS, CDR2 YYNGEE. In nucleotides, the CDR3 is TGTGCCAGCAGCGAAACGGGACAGGGTTATGGCTACACCTTC. Translated: CASSETGQGYGYTF.

The chain uses TRBV27 and TRBJ1-1; D gene unclear. The V end lost 4 bases, the J end lost 6 bases, and 15 bases lay between the germline ends. The CDR3 totals 14 residues. Germline CDR1 is MNHEY and CDR2 is SMNVEV (reference sequence). CDR3 nucleotides: TGTGCCAGCAGTTCCCGACAACCTAATTCTGAAGCTTTCTTT. This translates into CASSSRQPNSEAFF.

This clone was picked up a small number of times. The chain links TRBV6-5 to TRBJ2-3; the D gene is possibly TRBD1 (5 bases). This CDR3 is built from 14 residues. V lost 5 bases and J 3 bases, leaving 12 bases between the germline ends. The germline gives CDR1 MNHEY, CDR2 SVGAGI. CDR3 loop: CASSPNRKTDTQYF. CDR3 nucleotide sequence: TGTGCCAGCAGTCCGAACAGGAAGACAGATACGCAGTATTTT.

This clone was recorded a few times. CDR3 residues: CASSPGGGQPQHF. As DNA, the CDR3 is TGCGCCAGCAGCCCAGGGGGCGGACAGCCCCAGCATTTT. The chain uses TRBV5-1 and TRBJ1-5; the match to TRBD1 covers 8 bases. The CDR3 is 13 residues long. Trimming took 4 bases from V and 7 from J; bases not matched to a gene: 4. The V gene's germline CDR1 is SGHRS and CDR2 YFSETQ.

CDR3 sequence: CASSPLQGTLYNEQFF. CDR3 sequence (DNA): TGTGCCAGCTCACCTCTACAGGGGACCCTCTACAATGAGCAGTTCTTC. The V gene is TRBV18, the J gene TRBJ2-1; TRBD1 matches at 7 bases. This CDR3 has 16 amino acids. Germline V gene data show CDR1 as KGHSH and CDR2 as LQKENI. Trimming at V came to 3 bases and at J to 3 bases, leaving 8 bases not matched to a gene.

The V and J genes are TRBV3-1 (or the pseudogene TRBV3-2) and TRBJ1-4; D gene ambiguous. The germline gives CDR1 LGHDT, CDR2 YNNKEL (reference sequence). The V and J ends lost 2 bases and 4 bases respectively, with 8 bases between them. This CDR3 is 14 amino acids long. CDR3 region: CASSQWEINEKLFF. CDR3 nucleotide sequence: TGTGCCAGCAGCCAATGGGAGATTAATGAAAAACTGTTTTTT.

A remark on this clone: Additional DNA sequences in this sample encode the identical CDR3. The chain links TRBV7-9 to TRBJ2-5; TRBD1 might be the D (6 bases). In germline, CDR1 is SEHNR, CDR2 FQNEAQ (reference sequence). Trimming removed 3 bases from V and 1 base from J, with 12 bases in between. The CDR3 sequence is 15 residues long. CDR3 residues: CASSLRQGRQETQYF. The CDR3 region has the DNA TGTGCCAGCAGCTTGCGGCAGGGGCGCCAAGAGACCCAGTACTTC. The whole variable domain, filled in from reference TRBV7-9 and TRBJ2-5, reads DTGVSQNPRHKITKRGQNVTFRCDPISEHNRLYWYRQTLGQGPEFLTYFQNEAQLEKSRLLSDRFSAERPKGSFSTLEIQRTEQGDSAMYLCASSLRQGRQETQYFGPGTRLLVL.

Only one count was recorded for this clone. This chain links TRBV27 with TRBJ2-7; D is possibly TRBD2 (6 bases). The CDR3 consists of 14 residues. The germline V and J ends were trimmed by 4 bases and 3 bases, with 13 bases remaining between them. Germline V gene lookup returns CDR1 MNHEY and CDR2 SMNVEV (reference sequence). The DNA of the CDR3 is TGTGCCAGCAGTTCCGGGAGTGGAGTCTACGAGCAGTACTTC. Amino acids: CASSSGSGVYEQYF.

The chain combines TRBV28 with TRBJ2-7; TRBD2 aligns across 13 bases. The V and J ends lost 6 bases and 0 bases, in that order; junction bases with no gene match: 11. This CDR3 region has 18 residues. The germline V gene has CDR1 MDHEN and CDR2 SYDVKM. This CDR3 reads CASRPLGLAGASSYEQYF. The CDR3 DNA is TGTGCCAGCAGACCCCTTGGACTAGCGGGAGCCAGCTCCTACGAGCAGTACTTC.

This clone appeared once. The rearrangement links TRBV5-6 to TRBJ1-1; TRBD1 might be the D (5 bases). CDR3 size: 15 residues. The V and J ends lost 0 bases and 3 bases respectively, with 12 bases between them. The germline V gene has CDR1 SGHDT and CDR2 YYEEEE. CDR3 amino acids: CASSLVSGFDTEAFF. The CDR3 DNA sequence: TGTGCCAGCAGCTTGGTTTCAGGGTTTGACACTGAAGCTTTCTTT. Drawing the rest from reference TRBV5-6 and TRBJ1-1, the complete variable domain is DAGVTQSPTHLIKTRGQQVTLRCSPKSGHDTVSWYQQALGQGPQFIFQYYEEEERQRGNFPDRFSGHQFPNYSSELNVNALLLGDSALYLCASSLVSGFDTEAFFGQGTRLTVV.

The sample holds one count of this clone. The chain has TRBV6-5 and TRBJ1-5; 7 positions match TRBD1. This CDR3 is 15 amino acids long. The trim removed 5 bases at V and 0 bases at J, leaving 4 bases unmatched. Germline CDR1 and CDR2: MNHEY and SVGAGI. CDR3 nucleotides: TGTGCCAGCAGTAAGGGACAGCCTAGCAATCAGCCCCAGCATTTT. Protein: CASSKGQPSNQPQHF.

The J gene is TRBJ1-2, the V gene TRBV3-1 (or the pseudogene TRBV3-2); 8 bases map to TRBD1. Germline values: CDR1 LGHDT, CDR2 YNNKEL (reference sequence). Losses at the gene ends were 1 base for V and 8 bases for J; bases not matched to a gene: 9. This CDR3 contains 15 residues. CDR3 bases: TGTGCCAGCAGCCAAGGGTCCGGGACAGGACTGGGCTACACCTTC. Its translation: CASSQGSGTGLGYTF.

This chain joins TRBV28 and TRBJ1-6; no clear D gene. Germline V gives CDR1 MDHEN, CDR2 SYDVKM. CDR3 size: 11 residues. V gave up 6 bases and J gave up 6 bases, with 3 bases separating them. CDR3 sequence (DNA): TGTGCCAGCAGCCTTAATTCACCCCTCCACTTT. Translating it yields CASSLNSPLHF.